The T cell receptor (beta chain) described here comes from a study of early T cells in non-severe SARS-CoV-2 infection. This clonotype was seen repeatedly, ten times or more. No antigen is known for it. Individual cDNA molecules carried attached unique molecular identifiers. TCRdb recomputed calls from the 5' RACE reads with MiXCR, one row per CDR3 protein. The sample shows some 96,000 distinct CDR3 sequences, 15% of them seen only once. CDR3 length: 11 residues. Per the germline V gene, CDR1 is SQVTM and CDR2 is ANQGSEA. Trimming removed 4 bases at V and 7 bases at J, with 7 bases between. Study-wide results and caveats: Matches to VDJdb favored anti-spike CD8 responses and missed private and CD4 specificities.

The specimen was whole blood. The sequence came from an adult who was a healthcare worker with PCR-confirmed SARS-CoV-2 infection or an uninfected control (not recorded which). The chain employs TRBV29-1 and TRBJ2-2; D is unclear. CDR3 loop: CSVVGNGELFF. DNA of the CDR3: TGCAGCGTTGTGGGAAACGGGGAGCTGTTTTTT.